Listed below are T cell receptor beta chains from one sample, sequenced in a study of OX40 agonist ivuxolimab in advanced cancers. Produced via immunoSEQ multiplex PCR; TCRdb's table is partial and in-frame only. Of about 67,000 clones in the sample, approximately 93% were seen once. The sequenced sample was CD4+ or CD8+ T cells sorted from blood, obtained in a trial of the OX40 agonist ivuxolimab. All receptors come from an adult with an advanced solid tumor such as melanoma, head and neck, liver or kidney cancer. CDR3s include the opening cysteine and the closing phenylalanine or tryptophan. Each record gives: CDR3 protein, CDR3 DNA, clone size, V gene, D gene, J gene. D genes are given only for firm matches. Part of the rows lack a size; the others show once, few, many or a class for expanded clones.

CDR3aa: CASSVVVTGPGDEQFF
CDR3nt: TGTGCCAGCAGCGTAGTGGTTACAGGCCCCGGGGATGAGCAGTTCTTC
abundance: .
v_gene: TRBV9
d_gene: .
j_gene: TRBJ2-1

CDR3aa: CASSLGLAGADTQYF
CDR3nt: TGTGCCAGCAGCTTGGGGCTAGCGGGAGCAGATACGCAGTATTTT
abundance: .
v_gene: TRBV5-4
d_gene: TRBD2
j_gene: TRBJ2-3

CDR3aa: CASSIRLAGLYEQYF
CDR3nt: TGTGCCAGTAGTATCCGACTAGCGGGGCTTTACGAGCAGTACTTC
abundance: .
v_gene: TRBV19
d_gene: TRBD2
j_gene: TRBJ2-7

CDR3aa: CASSHTGGLAVPGQYF
CDR3nt: TGTGCCAGTAGCCACACTGGGGGACTAGCGGTACCAGGGCAGTACTTC
abundance: once
v_gene: TRBV19
d_gene: TRBD2
j_gene: TRBJ2-7

CDR3aa: CASSDAYGSRGPEAFF
CDR3nt: TGTGCCAGCAGCGACGCCTACGGTAGCAGGGGGCCTGAAGCTTTCTTT
abundance: .
v_gene: TRBV7-9
d_gene: TRBD1
j_gene: TRBJ1-1

CDR3aa: CASTQDYRDRGIRGGYTF
CDR3nt: TGCGCCAGCACCCAAGACTATCGGGACAGGGGAATTCGCGGGGGCTACACCTTC
abundance: .
v_gene: TRBV4-1
d_gene: TRBD1
j_gene: TRBJ1-2

CDR3aa: CASSYGRRDGYTF
CDR3nt: TGTGCCAGCAGTTACGGTCGAAGGGATGGCTACACCTTC
abundance: .
v_gene: TRBV6-5
d_gene: .
j_gene: TRBJ1-2

CDR3aa: CASSLGPNKETQYF
CDR3nt: TGTGCCAGCAGCTTAGGGCCTAACAAAGAGACCCAGTACTTC
abundance: .
v_gene: TRBV7-2
d_gene: .
j_gene: TRBJ2-5

CDR3aa: CASSLGGRGETQYF
CDR3nt: TGTGCCAGCAGCTTAGGGGGCAGGGGTGAGACCCAGTACTTC
abundance: .
v_gene: TRBV7-2
d_gene: .
j_gene: TRBJ2-5

CDR3aa: CASSVSSGGSDTQYF
CDR3nt: TGTGCCAGCAGCGTAAGCAGCGGGGGTTCAGATACGCAGTATTTT
abundance: .
v_gene: TRBV9
d_gene: TRBD2
j_gene: TRBJ2-3

CDR3aa: CASSLAGPGGEKLFF
CDR3nt: TGTGCCAGCAGCTTAGCGGGGCCCGGAGGGGAAAAACTGTTTTTT
abundance: .
v_gene: TRBV7-9
d_gene: .
j_gene: TRBJ1-4

CDR3aa: CAISAPSSGRYEQYF
CDR3nt: TGTGCCATCAGTGCCCCCTCCTCGGGACGCTACGAGCAGTACTTC
abundance: .
v_gene: TRBV10-3
d_gene: .
j_gene: TRBJ2-7

CDR3aa: CASSLGGNYGYTF
CDR3nt: TGCGCCAGCAGCTTGGGGGGGAACTATGGCTACACCTTC
abundance: .
v_gene: TRBV5-1
d_gene: .
j_gene: TRBJ1-2

CDR3aa: CASRTATGNTEAFF
CDR3nt: TGTGCCAGTAGAACAGCCACAGGAAACACTGAAGCTTTCTTT
abundance: few
v_gene: TRBV19
d_gene: .
j_gene: TRBJ1-1

CDR3aa: CSARGQSEQFF
CDR3nt: TGCAGTGCTAGAGGCCAGTCTGAGCAGTTCTTC
abundance: once
v_gene: TRBV20-1
d_gene: .
j_gene: TRBJ2-1

CDR3aa: CASSRIQMTGGEQFF
CDR3nt: TGTGCCAGCAGCCGAATCCAGATGACAGGGGGTGAGCAGTTCTTC
abundance: .
v_gene: TRBV7-2
d_gene: TRBD1
j_gene: TRBJ2-1

CDR3aa: CASPSSGLVGPTDTQYF
CDR3nt: TGTGCCAGCCCATCTTCGGGACTAGTCGGGCCCACAGATACGCAGTATTTT
abundance: few
v_gene: TRBV5-8
d_gene: TRBD2
j_gene: TRBJ2-3

CDR3aa: CASTTGTDYGYTF
CDR3nt: TGTGCCAGCACCACCGGGACAGACTATGGCTACACCTTC
abundance: once
v_gene: TRBV28
d_gene: TRBD1
j_gene: TRBJ1-2

CDR3aa: CASSPRASTKGYTF
CDR3nt: TGTGCCAGTAGTCCAAGGGCTTCTACGAAGGGCTACACCTTC
abundance: .
v_gene: TRBV19
d_gene: .
j_gene: TRBJ1-2

CDR3aa: CASSLDRGEETQYF
CDR3nt: TGCGCCAGCAGCCTGGACAGGGGTGAAGAGACCCAGTACTTC
abundance: once
v_gene: TRBV5-1
d_gene: TRBD1
j_gene: TRBJ2-5

CDR3aa: CASNVRGVNTGELFF
CDR3nt: TGTGCCAGCAACGTCAGGGGAGTAAACACCGGGGAGCTGTTTTTT
abundance: .
v_gene: TRBV2
d_gene: .
j_gene: TRBJ2-2

CDR3aa: CASSRLQAGGQETQYF
CDR3nt: TGCGCCAGCAGCCGCCTCCAAGCGGGGGGCCAAGAGACCCAGTACTTC
abundance: few
v_gene: TRBV4-1
d_gene: TRBD2
j_gene: TRBJ2-5

CDR3aa: CASSAGTVRQETQYF
CDR3nt: TGTGCCAGCAGTGCAGGGACAGTCAGGCAAGAGACCCAGTACTTC
abundance: .
v_gene: TRBV2
d_gene: TRBD1
j_gene: TRBJ2-5

CDR3aa: CASSVGGQGSEQYF
CDR3nt: TGTGCCAGCAGCGTAGGCGGACAGGGGTCCGAGCAGTACTTC
abundance: .
v_gene: TRBV9
d_gene: TRBD1
j_gene: TRBJ2-7

CDR3aa: CACRDRGNQPQHF
CDR3nt: TGTGCCTGTCGCGACAGGGGAAATCAGCCCCAGCATTTT
abundance: .
v_gene: TRBV6-1
d_gene: TRBD1
j_gene: TRBJ1-5

CDR3aa: CASRTSGELFF
CDR3nt: TGTGCCAGCAGGACCTCTGGGGAGCTGTTTTTT
abundance: once
v_gene: TRBV6-1
d_gene: .
j_gene: TRBJ2-2

CDR3aa: CASSPQGSNEKLFF
CDR3nt: TGCGCCAGCAGCCCGCAGGGGTCTAATGAAAAACTGTTTTTT
abundance: .
v_gene: TRBV5-1
d_gene: .
j_gene: TRBJ1-4

CDR3aa: CASGSLDRNTEAFF
CDR3nt: TGTGCCAGCGGATCTCTGGACAGGAACACTGAAGCTTTCTTT
abundance: .
v_gene: TRBV11-3
d_gene: .
j_gene: TRBJ1-1

CDR3aa: CASSQSSIDRAITEAFF
CDR3nt: TGTGCCAGCAGCCAATCCAGTATAGACAGGGCGATCACTGAAGCTTTCTTT
abundance: .
v_gene: TRBV7-2
d_gene: TRBD1
j_gene: TRBJ1-1